This T cell receptor beta chain comes out of a study of T-cell reconstitution after alpha-beta-depleted transplantation in children. General observations from the study: Hyperexpanded clones declined; after one year, newly produced T cells mostly supplied diversity. Surviving recipient T cells and thymic progenitors underlay high day-60 TCRbeta diversity in some patients. In patients about two months after transplant, alpha-beta T cells reportedly arose from several hundred expanded graft clones.

The authors prepared the TCRbeta library with unique molecular identifiers. TCRdb fed the PCR reads into MiXCR, producing one record per CDR3 protein. The top ten clones hold roughly 18% of a sample with 130,000 to 150,000 distinct CDR3 sequences, 8% to 10% of them seen once. This clonotype was seen many times. Its antigen remains unknown. CDR1 and CDR2 from the germline V gene are SGHRS and YFSETQ. The CDR3 runs 16 residues. Trimming shortened V by 1 base and J by 0 bases, and 10 bases separated the two germline ends. This sequence was found in a female patient between 2 and 15 years old who had a stem cell transplant for congenital amegakaryocytic thrombocytopenia, so the T cells may come from the graft donor. The material was PBMCs, mostly from graft donor cells, obtained 180 days after TCRalphabeta/CD19-depleted stem cell transplant. V and J are TRBV5-1 and TRBJ2-2; D is possibly TRBD1 (6 bases). CDR3 amino acids: CASSLPSGANTGELFF. The CDR3 region has the DNA TGCGCCAGCAGCTTGCCGTCAGGGGCGAACACCGGGGAGCTGTTTTTT. The full variable domain, with the rest looked up from reference TRBV5-1 and TRBJ2-2, is KAGVTQTPRYLIKTRGQQVTLSCSPISGHRSVSWYQQTPGQGLQFLFEYFSETQRNKGNFPGRFSGRQFSNSRSEMNVSTLELGDSALYLCASSLPSGANTGELFFGEGSRLTVL.